The 12 T cell receptor beta chains given below trace back to one sample, sequenced in a study of blood T cell repertoires in COVID-19. TCRdb keeps only in-frame clones here, not all; method: immunoSEQ multiplex PCR. The data hold 110,000 to 150,000 clones, with about 87% observed a single time. Sequenced material: peripheral blood. The receptors shown here come from a human donor in a cohort sampled during active COVID-19.

V and J are TRBV27 and TRBJ1-2; D perhaps matches TRBD1 (6 bases). Germline V gene sequence: CDR1 MNHEY, CDR2 SMNVEV (reference sequence). V gave up 6 bases and J gave up 2 bases, with 16 bases separating them. The CDR3 length is 15 residues. CDR3 residues: CASRGARQGNYGYTF. CDR3 sequence (DNA): TGTGCCAGCAGGGGTGCGCGGCAGGGGAACTATGGCTACACCTTC.

The gene calls are TRBV10-3 and TRBJ1-3; 7 bases line up with TRBD1. The CDR3 totals 16 residues. V was pared by 6 bases and J by 3 bases, with 11 bases of the junction left unmatched. Germline CDR1 reads ENHRY; CDR2 reads SYGVKD. The CDR3 region has the DNA TGTGCCATCAGCGCCCGACAGGGACCTAATGGAAACACCATATATTTT. Its protein is CAISARQGPNGNTIYF.

The rearrangement links TRBV11-2 to TRBJ1-1; the D is unclear. The CDR3 contains 14 residues. Germline CDR1 SGHAT, CDR2 FQNNGV. Trimming took 2 bases from V and 1 from J, leaving 8 bases between them. CDR3 in amino acids: CASSLNRGNTEAFF. The CDR3 DNA reads as TGTGCCAGCAGCTTAAATCGGGGGAACACTGAAGCTTTCTTT.

The V call is TRBV7-2, the J call TRBJ2-1; TRBD2 matches at 14 bases. V lost 7 bases to trimming and J lost 3 bases; unmatched junction nucleotides: 5. The CDR3 is made up of 16 amino acids. Germline V gene lookup returns CDR1 SGHTA and CDR2 FQGNSA. CDR3 DNA sequence: TGTGCCAGCAAGGGACTAGCGGGAGCGGACTACAATGAGCAGTTCTTC. Translating it yields CASKGLAGADYNEQFF.

The rearrangement joins TRBV28 to TRBJ2-5, with 7 positions matching TRBD1. Germline-derived CDR1 and CDR2 are MDHEN and SYDVKM. Trimming cost V 6 bases and J 5 bases; bases outside gene matches: 12. CDR3 length: 15 residues. The DNA for the CDR3 is TGTGCCAGCAGGTCCGACAGGGTGGCAATGGAGACCCAGTACTTC. The encoded protein is CASRSDRVAMETQYF.

The chain links TRBV11-2 to TRBJ2-2, with 8 bases aligning to TRBD1. V was clipped by 5 bases and J by 1 base; unmatched bases: 3. Germline V gene data show CDR1 as SGHAT and CDR2 as FQNNGV. The CDR3 runs 15 residues. DNA of the CDR3: TGTGCCAGCAGCGGGACAGGCCAGAACACCGGGGAGCTGTTTTTT. Translating gives CASSGTGQNTGELFF. Full variable domain (remainder filled in from reference TRBV11-2 and TRBJ2-2): EAGVAQSPRYKIIEKRQSVAFWCNPISGHATLYWYQQILGQGPKLLIQFQNNGVVDDSQLPKDRFSAERLKGVDSTLKIQPAKLEDSAVYLCASSGTGQNTGELFFGEGSRLTVL.

The chain's CDR3 is CASSLIGGQVIYGYTF. As DNA, the CDR3 is TGTGCCAGCAGCTTAATAGGGGGACAGGTGATTTATGGCTACACCTTC. This chain connects TRBV7-2 to TRBJ1-2; 8 bases line up with TRBD1. V dropped 2 bases and J dropped 5; count of bases not matched to a gene: 10. Germline V gene lookup returns CDR1 SGHTA and CDR2 FQGNSA. CDR3 length: 16 amino acids.

V gene TRBV29-1 combines with J gene TRBJ2-7; D call uncertain. Germline V gene data show CDR1 as SQVTM and CDR2 as ANQGSEA. The V and J ends lost 6 bases and 6 bases respectively, with 18 bases between them. This CDR3 has 13 amino acids. CDR3 amino acids: CSVRLEAVGEQYF. CDR3 sequence (DNA): TGCAGCGTCCGGCTTGAGGCGGTTGGCGAGCAGTACTTC.

The CDR3 reads CASSQALDQPQHF. The CDR3 coding sequence is TGCGCCAGCAGCCAAGCGCTAGATCAGCCCCAGCATTTT. J is TRBJ1-5 and V is TRBV23-1, with D hard to call. TRBV23-1 is identified as an open reading frame with a role that is uncertain. V dropped 6 bases and J dropped 5 bases, with 11 bases sitting between them. The CDR3 loop spans 13 amino acids.

In DNA form, the CDR3 reads TGTGCCAGCAGCGTAGAAGGGGGCGTATATGAAAAACTGTTTTTT. This codes for CASSVEGGVYEKLFF. The chain is built from TRBV9 and TRBJ1-4, with 7 bases aligning to TRBD1. From germline, CDR1 is SGDLS and CDR2 YYNGEE. Trimming cost V 0 bases and J 6 bases; bases outside gene matches: 5. This CDR3 region has 15 residues.

CDR3 nucleotide sequence: TGTGCCAGCACCCAGGGACAGAAATATAACTATGGCTACACCTTC. Amino acid sequence: CASTQGQKYNYGYTF. The chain combines TRBV2 with TRBJ1-2; 7 bases match TRBD1. Trimming cost V 7 bases and J 1 base; bases outside gene matches: 9. This CDR3 is built from 15 residues. CDR1 is SNHLY, CDR2 FYNNEI, per germline.

V usage is TRBV29-1 and J usage is TRBJ1-2; 7 bases are shared with TRBD1. Germline V CDR1 and CDR2: SQVTM, ANQGSEA. Trimming took 6 bases from V and 3 from J; bases not matched to a gene: 4. This CDR3 has 12 amino acids. CDR3 sequence reads: CSVTGADYGYTF. The DNA of the CDR3 is TGCAGCGTCACAGGGGCGGACTATGGCTACACCTTC.